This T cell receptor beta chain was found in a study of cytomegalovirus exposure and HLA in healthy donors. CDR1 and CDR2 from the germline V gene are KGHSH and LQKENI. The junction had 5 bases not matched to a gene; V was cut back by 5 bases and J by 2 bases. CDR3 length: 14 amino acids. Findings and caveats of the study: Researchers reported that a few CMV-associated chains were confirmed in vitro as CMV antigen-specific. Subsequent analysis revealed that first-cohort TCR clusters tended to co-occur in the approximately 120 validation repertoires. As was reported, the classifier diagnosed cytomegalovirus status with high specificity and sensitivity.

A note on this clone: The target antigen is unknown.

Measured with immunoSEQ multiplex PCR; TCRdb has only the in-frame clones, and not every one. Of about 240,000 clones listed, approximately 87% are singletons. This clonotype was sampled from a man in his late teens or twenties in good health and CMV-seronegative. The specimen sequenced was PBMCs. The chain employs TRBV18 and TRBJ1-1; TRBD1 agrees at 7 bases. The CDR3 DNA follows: TGTGCCAGCTCATCAACAGGGGTTAACACTGAAGCTTTCTTT. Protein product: CASSSTGVNTEAFF.